These 3 T cell receptor beta chains originate from one sample sequenced in a study of neurological immune-mediated disorders. One entry per CDR3 protein, called by TCRdb with MiXCR from the 5' RACE reads. The sample yields 27,000 or so distinct CDR3 sequences, more than 14% seen once. Sample: PBMCs. These receptors all stem from a man in his sixties or seventies in good health.

This clonotype has at least ten counts. This chain joins TRBV12-3 or TRBV12-4 and TRBJ1-6; TRBD1 matches at 9 bases. The junction had 5 bases not matched to a gene; V was cut back by 5 bases and J by 9 bases. CDR3 size: 14 residues. The CDR3 DNA is TGTGCCAGCAGTAAAAGACAGGGGGGTTCACCCCTCCACTTT. This translates into CASSKRQGGSPLHF.

This clonotype appeared many times. V usage is TRBV7-9 and J usage is TRBJ2-3, with a weak D call TRBD2 (5 bases). The germline V gene has CDR1 SEHNR and CDR2 FQNEAQ (reference sequence). Trimming removed 5 bases from V and 6 bases from J, with 12 bases in between. The CDR3 is 13 residues long. CDR3 amino acids: CASSRTGSDTQYF. In DNA, the CDR3 is TGTGCCAGCAGCAGAACGGGGAGCGATACGCAGTATTTT.

This clonotype was found many times. The J gene is TRBJ1-1, the V gene TRBV7-8; D gene ambiguous. Germline lookup yields CDR1 SGHVS and CDR2 FQNEAQ. There are 15 residues in the CDR3. Trimming cost V 4 bases and J 4 bases, with 16 bases left between them. The CDR3 nucleotides are TGTGCCAGCAGCTCTGGGTCCTTTGGAGGCACTGAAGCTTTCTTT. Residues: CASSSGSFGGTEAFF.